A selection of T cell receptor beta chains follows, all from one sample in a study of blood T cell repertoires in COVID-19. Only in-frame clones appear in the TCRdb table, and some are missing; sequencing was by immunoSEQ multiplex PCR. The data hold just over 150,000 clones, with 75% to 85% observed a single time. The sample comprised peripheral blood. The receptors here all came from a woman in her fifties or sixties with acute or convalescent COVID-19. Each CDR3 is given with its conserved first and last residue. D genes are given only for firm matches. Expanded clones get a size class; other rows say once, few or many, or leave the size out.

clone size: -
D gene: TRBD1
J gene: TRBJ2-7
V gene: TRBV7-2
CDR3 protein: CASSFRDRPSEQYF
CDR3 DNA: TGTGCCAGCAGTTTCCGGGACAGGCCCTCCGAGCAGTACTTC

clone size: -
D gene: -
J gene: TRBJ2-1
V gene: TRBV19
CDR3 protein: CASTPGGPRTYNEQFF
CDR3 DNA: TGTGCCAGTACCCCGGGGGGCCCGAGGACCTACAATGAGCAGTTCTTC

clone size: -
D gene: -
J gene: TRBJ1-4
V gene: TRBV3-1/TRBV3-2
CDR3 protein: CASSQGVNEKLFF
CDR3 DNA: TGTGCCAGCAGCCAAGGCGTTAATGAAAAACTGTTTTTT

clone size: -
D gene: -
J gene: TRBJ1-2
V gene: TRBV2
CDR3 protein: CASSDGGVGGYTF
CDR3 DNA: TGTGCCAGCAGTGACGGAGGGGTGGGTGGCTACACCTTC

clone size: -
D gene: TRBD2
J gene: TRBJ2-1
V gene: TRBV4-2
CDR3 protein: CASSPAGLAGVWNEQFF
CDR3 DNA: TGTGCCAGCAGCCCCGCGGGACTAGCGGGAGTGTGGAATGAGCAGTTCTTC

clone size: -
D gene: -
J gene: TRBJ1-1
V gene: TRBV12-3/TRBV12-4
CDR3 protein: CASSWARNTEAFF
CDR3 DNA: TGTGCCAGCAGCTGGGCGAGGAACACTGAAGCTTTCTTT

clone size: -
D gene: -
J gene: TRBJ1-1
V gene: TRBV9
CDR3 protein: CASGVQDSTEAFF
CDR3 DNA: TGTGCCAGCGGCGTCCAGGACAGCACTGAAGCTTTCTTT

clone size: few
D gene: -
J gene: TRBJ1-6
V gene: TRBV27
CDR3 protein: CASSLSGTRSPLHF
CDR3 DNA: TGTGCCAGCAGTTTATCGGGGACTCGGTCACCCCTCCACTTT

clone size: few
D gene: TRBD2
J gene: TRBJ2-3
V gene: TRBV5-4
CDR3 protein: CASSLGTSGGTDTQYF
CDR3 DNA: TGTGCCAGCAGCTTGGGGACTAGCGGAGGCACAGATACGCAGTATTTT

clone size: -
D gene: TRBD2
J gene: TRBJ2-5
V gene: TRBV19
CDR3 protein: CASSIGALAGPQETQYF
CDR3 DNA: TGTGCCAGTAGTATAGGCGCCCTAGCGGGCCCCCAGGAGACCCAGTACTTC

clone size: once
D gene: -
J gene: TRBJ1-5
V gene: TRBV19
CDR3 protein: CASSNSGDQPQHF
CDR3 DNA: TGTGCCAGTAGTAATTCCGGGGATCAGCCCCAGCATTTT

clone size: -
D gene: TRBD1
J gene: TRBJ1-6
V gene: TRBV20-1
CDR3 protein: CSASGGQGFDNSPLHF
CDR3 DNA: TGCAGTGCTAGTGGGGGACAGGGATTTGATAATTCACCCCTCCACTTT

clone size: -
D gene: TRBD1
J gene: TRBJ2-7
V gene: TRBV5-1
CDR3 protein: CASSLGTGGIYEQYF
CDR3 DNA: TGCGCCAGCAGCTTGGGAACAGGGGGTATCTACGAGCAGTACTTC

clone size: -
D gene: -
J gene: TRBJ2-1
V gene: TRBV5-4
CDR3 protein: CASRKERDNYNEQFF
CDR3 DNA: TGTGCCAGCAGGAAAGAACGGGACAACTACAATGAGCAGTTCTTC

clone size: once
D gene: TRBD1
J gene: TRBJ1-2
V gene: TRBV5-1
CDR3 protein: CASSRTGQADGYTF
CDR3 DNA: TGCGCCAGCAGTCGGACAGGCCAAGCGGATGGCTACACCTTC